These 26 T cell receptor beta chains originate from one sample sequenced in a study of T cells in Graves' hyperthyroidism and ophthalmopathy. Amplified TCR beta CDR3 regions derived from RNA transcripts. HTBI primers were used for first-round RT-PCR of the TCR CDR3. MiXCR, run by TCRdb on the multiplex PCR reads, gives a single entry per CDR3 protein. The table shows about 680,000 distinct CDR3 sequences, with around 40% occurring only once. Specimen: blood. The source of these receptors is a middle-aged woman with Graves' hyperthyroidism.

This clonotype has at least ten counts. V usage is TRBV7-9 and J usage is TRBJ2-6; D gene ambiguous. Trimming removed 8 bases at V and 0 bases at J, with 14 bases between. Per the germline V gene, CDR1 is SEHNR and CDR2 is FQNEAQ (reference sequence). The CDR3 has 16 residues. CDR3 nucleotide sequence: TGTGCCAGCCCTCCCCCCGGAGACTCTGGGGCCAACGTCCTGACTTTC. Amino acids: CASPPPGDSGANVLTF.

This rearrangement joins TRBV20-1 to TRBJ2-2; 9 bases fit TRBD2. V shed 6 bases, J shed 6 bases, and the junction held 17 bases outside the gene matches. The germline gives CDR1 DFQATT, CDR2 SNEGSKA (reference sequence). The CDR3 covers 17 residues. The CDR3 reads CSAPNPGAGGVAGELFF. The CDR3 DNA reads as TGCAGTGCCCCTAACCCGGGAGCGGGAGGAGTGGCCGGGGAGCTGTTTTTT.

The chain carries TRBV14 and TRBJ1-2; D remains unclear. The CDR3 has 15 residues. Trimming removed 3 bases at V and 3 bases at J, with 14 bases between. Germline CDR1 SGHDN, CDR2 FVKESK. The CDR3 here is CASSQSSMQYYGYTF. CDR3 bases: TGTGCCAGCAGCCAGAGTTCGATGCAATACTATGGCTACACCTTC. The full variable domain, with the rest looked up from reference TRBV14 and TRBJ1-2, is EAGVTQFPSHSVIEKGQTVTLRCDPISGHDNLYWYRRVMGKEIKFLLHFVKESKQDESGMPNNRFLAERTGGTYSTLKVQPAELEDSGVYFCASSQSSMQYYGYTFGSGTRLTVV.

This clonotype was recorded many times. The chain recombines TRBV3-1 with TRBJ1-1; D unresolved. Germline V CDR1 and CDR2: LGHDT, YNNKEL (reference sequence). The CDR3 loop spans 13 amino acids. Deletions cut 2 bases from V and 3 bases from J, with 7 bases between. The CDR3 protein is CASSQSRDTEAFF. Here the CDR3 DNA reads TGTGCCAGCAGCCAAAGTCGGGACACTGAAGCTTTCTTT.

The CDR3 sequence: CSVEDRDRSWSEETQYF. CDR3 nucleotide sequence: TGCAGCGTTGAAGATCGGGACCGCTCTTGGAGCGAGGAGACCCAGTACTTC. The V and J genes are TRBV29-1 and TRBJ2-5, with D possibly being TRBD1 or TRBD2 (5 bases each). Trimming took 0 bases from V and 5 from J, leaving 22 bases between them. Germline V CDR1 and CDR2: SQVTM, ANQGSEA. The CDR3 has 17 residues.

This chain uses TRBV14 with TRBJ2-7; the match to TRBD2 covers 9 bases. Losses at the gene ends were 2 bases for V and 6 bases for J; bases not matched to a gene: 5. Germline CDR1 is SGHDN and CDR2 is FVKESK. The CDR3 length is 14 residues. The CDR3 protein is CASSQRLAEGEQYF. The CDR3, as DNA: TGTGCCAGCAGCCAAAGACTAGCGGAGGGCGAGCAGTACTTC.

The rearrangement joins TRBV10-3 to TRBJ2-7; 7 bases map to TRBD2. Trimming cost V 8 bases and J 4 bases; bases outside gene matches: 8. The CDR3 sequence is 13 residues long. CDR1 and CDR2 (germline): ENHRY, SYGVKD. The CDR3 bases are TGTGCCATCGGTGGCGGGGGATTTTACGAGCAGTACTTC. This gives the protein CAIGGGGFYEQYF.

On this clonotype itself: This may come from a read error, since a much larger clone is one base off. The chain is built from TRBV25-1 and TRBJ2-6, with D tentatively TRBD1 (5 bases). The CDR3 has 14 residues. Germline CDR1 reads MGHDK; CDR2 reads SYGVNS. V was clipped by 3 bases and J by 15 bases, with 18 bases between them. The CDR3 region is CASSDLSGASALTF. DNA of the CDR3: TGTGCCAGCAGTGATCTATCTGGGGCCAGCGCCCTGACTTTC.

Of note for this clonotype: This could be a read error, since a much larger clone is one nucleotide away. This chain joins TRBV7-9 and TRBJ1-3; 7 bases line up with TRBD1. The V gene end was trimmed by 5 bases and the J gene end by 11 bases; junction bases not matched to a gene: 9. CDR1 and CDR2 (germline): SEHNR, FQNEAQ (reference sequence). The CDR3 is 13 residues long. CDR3 bases: TGTGCCAGCAGCCAGACAGGGAATAACGCCATATATTTT. This sequence encodes CASSQTGNNAIYF.

CDR3 bases: TGTGCCAGCAGTTACTCGCCAGGGAGGAGACAAGAGACCCAGTACTTC. This translates into CASSYSPGRRQETQYF. V usage is TRBV6-5 and J usage is TRBJ2-5; tentative D call: TRBD2 (6 bases). The CDR3 is 16 residues long. Germline V gene sequence: CDR1 MNHEY, CDR2 SVGAGI. The ends were cut back, 0 bases at V and 2 bases at J, with 13 bases in the middle.

This clonotype was detected ten times or more. The gene calls are TRBV10-3 and TRBJ1-2; D is undetermined. Germline V gene sequence: CDR1 ENHRY, CDR2 SYGVKD. The CDR3 consists of 12 residues. V lost 7 bases, J lost 8 bases, and 14 bases lay in between. The CDR3 loop reads CAITIEGAGYTF. CDR3 nucleotides: TGTGCCATCACAATCGAGGGAGCCGGCTACACCTTC.

Many counts were recorded for this clonotype. The gene calls are TRBV5-5 and TRBJ1-2; 7 bases match TRBD1. The CDR3 consists of 14 residues. CDR1 and CDR2 (germline): SGHKS, YYEKEE (reference sequence). Trimming cost V 4 bases and J 2 bases; bases outside gene matches: 5. The CDR3 protein is CASSATGVNYGYTF. In nucleotides, the CDR3 is TGTGCCAGCAGCGCTACAGGGGTGAACTATGGCTACACCTTC.

The rearrangement joins TRBV7-9 to TRBJ2-5; the D gene is possibly TRBD1 (6 bases). Trimming removed 0 bases at V and 5 bases at J, with 16 bases between. Per the germline V gene, CDR1 is SEHNR and CDR2 is FQNEAQ (reference sequence). There are 16 residues in the CDR3. CDR3 protein: CASSLASQGPMETQYF. The CDR3 DNA is TGTGCCAGCAGCTTAGCGTCGCAGGGGCCTATGGAGACCCAGTACTTC.

This rearrangement joins TRBV12-3 or TRBV12-4 to TRBJ2-5, with 8 bases identical to TRBD2. The junction had 7 bases not matched to a gene; V was cut back by 7 bases and J by 3 bases. The CDR3 totals 14 residues. As DNA, the CDR3 is TGTGCCAGCACCGTTGGGACTAGAAAAGAGACCCAGTACTTC. Translating it yields CASTVGTRKETQYF.

Note on this clonotype: A much larger clone is a single base away; this may be a read error. This chain links TRBV7-9 with TRBJ1-1; D is ambiguous. This CDR3 comprises 16 residues. In germline, CDR1 is SEHNR, CDR2 FQNEAQ (reference sequence). Written as DNA, the CDR3 is TGCGCCAGCAGCTTACTTCAGGCGTCGTCGAGCACTGAAGCTTTCTTT. Protein: CASSLLQASSSTEAFF.

The chain has TRBV7-9 and TRBJ1-6; TRBD1 matches at 8 bases. Germline values: CDR1 SEHNR, CDR2 FQNEAQ (reference sequence). The CDR3 consists of 14 residues. Trimming at V came to 8 bases and at J to 7 bases, leaving 7 bases not matched to a gene. Written as DNA, the CDR3 is TGTGCCAGCCGGGACAGGACAGGGAATTCACCCCTCCACTTT. The encoded protein is CASRDRTGNSPLHF.

This clonotype was recorded once. CDR3 nucleotide sequence: TGTGCCAGCAGCTTAGGATTGCGCACAGATACGCAGTATTTT. This encodes CASSLGLRTDTQYF. J is TRBJ2-3 and V is TRBV7-2; D not certain. Trimming pared 1 base from V and 1 base from J, leaving 6 bases between. The germline V gene encodes CDR1 SGHTA and CDR2 FQGNSA. CDR3 length equals 14 residues. Together with reference TRBV7-2 and TRBJ2-3, the CDR3 gives the full variable domain: GAGVSQSPSNKVTEKGKDVELRCDPISGHTALYWYRQSLGQGLEFLIYFQGNSAPDKSGLPSDRFSAERTGGSVSTLTIQRTQQEDSAVYLCASSLGLRTDTQYFGPGTRLTVL.

V usage is TRBV6-5 and J usage is TRBJ2-7; D is perhaps TRBD2 (5 bases). In germline, CDR1 is MNHEY, CDR2 SVGAGI. The V end lost 0 bases, the J end lost 3 bases, and 12 bases lay between the germline ends. The CDR3 totals 15 residues. The CDR3 bases are TGTGCCAGCAGTTACTCGCGGGTTTCAGGCTACGAGCAGTACTTC. Translation gives CASSYSRVSGYEQYF.

As for this clonotype: Because the CDR3 is missing its conserved closing phenylalanine or tryptophan, this is likely a read error. The chain employs TRBV4-3 and TRBJ1-2, with D possibly being TRBD1 (6 bases). Trimming shortened V by 1 base and J by 3 bases, and 12 bases separated the two germline ends. The CDR3 covers 15 residues. The germline V gene has CDR1 LGHNA and CDR2 YSLEER. This CDR3 is CASSQGSNRDYGYTL. The CDR3 DNA reads TGCGCCAGCAGCCAAGGGTCCAACAGGGACTATGGCTACACCCTC.

The chain is built from TRBV25-1 and TRBJ1-2; 8 nucleotides align to TRBD1. Germline V CDR1 and CDR2: MGHDK, SYGVNS. The CDR3 loop spans 15 amino acids. With 1 base clipped from V and 7 bases from J, the junction kept 8 bases outside the gene matches. CDR3 nucleotides: TGTGCCAGCAGTGAATTCATGGACAGGGCTGGTGGCTACACCTTC. Protein sequence: CASSEFMDRAGGYTF.

This clonotype was seen a few times. The chain joins TRBV6-1 to TRBJ1-2; maybe TRBD1 (6 bases). The CDR3 spans 14 residues. The ends were cut back, 8 bases at V and 7 bases at J, with 20 bases in the middle. Germline CDR1 reads MNHNS; CDR2 reads SASEGT. CDR3 DNA sequence: TGTGCCAGCGGCGAAAAATCCAGGGGAGCTGGCTACACCTTC. It codes for CASGEKSRGAGYTF.

The chain has TRBV2 and TRBJ2-3, with TRBD2 matching 10 bases. V lost 4 bases, J lost 6 bases, and 7 bases stayed unmatched. This CDR3 region has 15 residues. Germline V gene sequence: CDR1 SNHLY, CDR2 FYNNEI. The DNA for the CDR3 is TGTGCCAGCAGTGCCACTAGCGGGAACCCGGATACGCAGTATTTT. Its translation: CASSATSGNPDTQYF.

This clonotype turned up a few times. The chain carries TRBV7-2 and TRBJ2-2, with TRBD1 as a possible D gene (7 bases). The germline V and J ends were trimmed by 8 bases and 6 bases, with 22 bases remaining between them. The CDR3 has 16 residues. Germline lookup yields CDR1 SGHTA and CDR2 FQGNSA. CDR3 in amino acids: CASRGWGRGISGELFF. The CDR3 DNA reads as TGTGCCAGCCGGGGGTGGGGCAGGGGGATCTCCGGGGAGCTGTTTTTT.

This clonotype was recorded many times. The chain is built from TRBV15 and TRBJ1-4, with TRBD1 identical over 9 bases. CDR3 size: 16 residues. The J segment lost 4 bases and the V segment lost 1 base, leaving 4 bases of the junction unmatched. CDR1 LNHNV and CDR2 YYDKDF come from the germline V gene (reference sequence). CDR3: CATSRGTGASNEKLFF. The CDR3 region has the DNA TGTGCCACCAGCAGAGGGACAGGGGCAAGTAATGAAAAACTGTTTTTT.

The rearrangement joins TRBV5-1 to TRBJ2-2; a possible D gene is TRBD1 (7 bases). Germline CDR1 reads SGHRS; CDR2 reads YFSETQ. Trimming left V 3 bases short and J 0 bases short, with 21 bases between. This CDR3 has 19 residues. This CDR3 reads CASSSSPLTGDSNTGELFF. The CDR3 nucleotides are TGCGCCAGCAGCTCCTCACCTCTCACAGGGGACTCGAACACCGGGGAGCTGTTTTTT.

The chain employs TRBV6-2 or TRBV6-3 and TRBJ2-7; D is uncertain. The V end was cut by 10 bases, the J end by 4 bases, with 14 bases between. CDR1 is MNHEY and CDR2 is SVGEGT in the germline V gene. The CDR3 runs to 12 residues. In nucleotides, the CDR3 is TGTGCCACCGTTACAAGTTCATACGAGCAGTACTTC. It translates to CATVTSSYEQYF.